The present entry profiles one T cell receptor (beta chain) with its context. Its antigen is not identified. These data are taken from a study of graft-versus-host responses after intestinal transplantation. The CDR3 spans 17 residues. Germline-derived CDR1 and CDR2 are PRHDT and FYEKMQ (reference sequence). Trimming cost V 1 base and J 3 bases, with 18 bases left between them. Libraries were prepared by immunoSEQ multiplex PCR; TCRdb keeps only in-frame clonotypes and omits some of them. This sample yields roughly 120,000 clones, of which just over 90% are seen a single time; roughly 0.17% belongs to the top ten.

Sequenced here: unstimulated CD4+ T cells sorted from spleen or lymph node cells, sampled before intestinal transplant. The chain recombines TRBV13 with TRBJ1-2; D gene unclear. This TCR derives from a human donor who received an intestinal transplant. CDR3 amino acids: CASSLDPPGKGDYGYTF. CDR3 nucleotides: TGTGCCAGCAGCTTAGATCCCCCCGGGAAGGGTGACTATGGCTACACCTTC.